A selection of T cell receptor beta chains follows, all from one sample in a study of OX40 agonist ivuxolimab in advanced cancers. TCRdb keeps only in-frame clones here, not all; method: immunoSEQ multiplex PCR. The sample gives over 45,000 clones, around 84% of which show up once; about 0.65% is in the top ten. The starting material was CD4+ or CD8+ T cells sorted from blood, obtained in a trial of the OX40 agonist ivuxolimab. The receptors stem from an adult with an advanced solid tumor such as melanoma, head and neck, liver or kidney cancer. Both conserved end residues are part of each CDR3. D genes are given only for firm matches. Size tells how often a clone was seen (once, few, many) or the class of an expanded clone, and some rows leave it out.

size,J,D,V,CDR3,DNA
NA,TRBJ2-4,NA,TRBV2,CASVPEWGKNIQYF,TGTGCCAGCGTCCCGGAATGGGGCAAAAACATTCAGTACTTC
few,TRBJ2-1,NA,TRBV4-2,CASSRRDGTDNEQFF,TGTGCCAGCAGCCGCCGGGACGGAACAGACAATGAGCAGTTCTTC
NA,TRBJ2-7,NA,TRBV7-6,CASSPVGAYEQYF,TGCGCCAGCAGCCCCGTAGGGGCCTACGAGCAGTACTTC
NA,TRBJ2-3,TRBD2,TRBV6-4,CASSGLAGGPTQYF,TGTGCCAGCAGCGGACTAGCGGGAGGGCCGACGCAGTATTTT
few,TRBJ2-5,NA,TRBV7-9,CASSLAPGYRRETQYF,TGTGCCAGCAGCTTAGCGCCAGGTTACCGGCGAGAGACCCAGTACTTC
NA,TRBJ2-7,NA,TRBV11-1,CASSLAHSGATYEQYF,TGTGCCAGCAGCTTAGCGCACTCGGGAGCTACCTACGAGCAGTACTTC
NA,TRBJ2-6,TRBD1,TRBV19,CATTGGVRSGANVLTF,TGTGCCACCACAGGGGGCGTTCGGTCTGGGGCCAACGTCCTGACTTTC
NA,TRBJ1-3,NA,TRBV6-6,CASSYSSPGNTIYF,TGTGCCAGCAGTTACTCGTCTCCTGGAAACACCATATATTTT
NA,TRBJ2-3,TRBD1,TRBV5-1,CASTPTGMTDTQYF,TGCGCCAGCACCCCGACAGGGATGACAGATACGCAGTATTTT
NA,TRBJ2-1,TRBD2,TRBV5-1,CASRGLADTEGSYNEQFF,TGCGCCAGCAGGGGACTAGCGGACACAGAAGGCTCCTACAATGAGCAGTTCTTC
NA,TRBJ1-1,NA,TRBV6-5,CASSRDWHTFF,TGTGCCAGCAGTCGGGACTGGCATACTTTCTTT
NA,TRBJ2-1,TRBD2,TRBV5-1,CASSLGGLAVEQFF,TGCGCCAGCAGCTTGGGGGGACTAGCGGTTGAGCAGTTCTTC
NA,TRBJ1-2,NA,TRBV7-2,CASSLRASSNYGYTF,TGTGCCAGCAGCCTACGGGCCAGTTCAAACTATGGCTACACCTTC
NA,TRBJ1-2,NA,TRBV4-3,CASSQSLDRTINGYTF,TGCGCCAGCAGCCAAAGCCTCGACAGAACTATTAATGGCTACACCTTC
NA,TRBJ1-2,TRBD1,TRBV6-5,CASSYSRQGNYGYTF,TGTGCCAGCAGTTACTCCCGACAGGGTAACTATGGCTACACCTTC
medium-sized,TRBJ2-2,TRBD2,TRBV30,CAWTGLAGTGELFF,TGTGCCTGGACCGGACTAGCGGGGACCGGGGAGCTGTTTTTT
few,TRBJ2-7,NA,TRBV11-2,CASSGRGRSSYEQYF,TGTGCCAGCAGCGGCAGGGGACGCAGCTCCTACGAGCAGTACTTC
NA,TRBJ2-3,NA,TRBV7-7,CASSLGHASTDTQYF,TGTGCTAGCAGCTTAGGGCACGCTAGCACAGATACGCAGTATTTT